One and the same sample provided the 31 T cell receptor beta chains below, sequenced in a study of blood T cell repertoires in COVID-19. Sequenced by immunoSEQ multiplex PCR; TCRdb stores in-frame clones only, minus some. The sample has just over 200,000 clones, over 75% seen once. Source material: peripheral blood. The origin of the receptors is a man at least 80 years old with acute or convalescent COVID-19.

J is TRBJ2-7 and V is TRBV29-1, with 8 bases fitting TRBD2. CDR1 SQVTM and CDR2 ANQGSEA come from the germline V gene. CDR3 length equals 16 residues. J was trimmed by 2 bases and V by 3 bases; bases with no gene match: 12. DNA for the CDR3: TGCAGCGTTGAGGCCCCCTCGGCGGGAGGTCCCTACGAGCAGTACGTC. Encoded protein: CSVEAPSAGGPYEQYV.

The chain combines TRBV7-2 with TRBJ2-7, with 10 bases that match TRBD2. Germline values: CDR1 SGHTA, CDR2 FQGNSA. The J segment lost 5 bases and the V segment lost 0 bases, leaving 4 bases of the junction unmatched. This CDR3 region has 15 residues. CDR3 sequence reads: CASSLASSGSHEQYV. In DNA form, the CDR3 reads TGTGCCAGCAGCTTAGCGTCTAGCGGGAGTCACGAGCAGTACGTC.

The rearrangement uses TRBV19 and TRBJ2-1, with D possibly being TRBD2 (6 bases). Germline CDR1 reads LNHDA; CDR2 reads SQIVND (reference sequence). Between the trimmed V and J ends, which lost 5 bases and 7 bases, there was a span of 21 bases. The CDR3 runs 16 residues. The DNA of the CDR3 is TGTGCCAGTAGTGCCCCCCTCGGGGGTTGGGGGAATGAGCAGTTCTTC. It specifies CASSAPLGGWGNEQFF.

CDR3 residues: CASSPLGQGEQYF. CDR3 DNA sequence: TGTGCCAGCTCACCCCTGGGGCAGGGCGAGCAGTACTTC. The rearrangement uses TRBV18 and TRBJ2-7; possible D gene TRBD1, 5 bases. V was clipped by 3 bases and J by 6 bases, with 12 bases between them. The CDR3 is 13 residues long. Germline assignment: CDR1 KGHSH and CDR2 LQKENI.

The J gene is TRBJ2-7, the V gene TRBV11-2; TRBD1 is a possible D gene (6 bases). The CDR3 runs to 12 residues. The germline CDR1 and CDR2 sequences are SGHAT and FQNNGV. With 7 bases removed from V and 7 bases from J, the gap between germline ends came to 14 bases. This CDR3 is CASNLQGWEQYV. The CDR3 bases are TGTGCCAGCAACCTACAGGGATGGGAGCAGTACGTC.

The chain employs TRBV24-1 and TRBJ2-5; possible D gene TRBD2, 7 bases. CDR3 length equals 13 residues. With 9 bases removed from V and 2 bases from J, the gap between germline ends came to 12 bases. The germline gives CDR1 KGHDR, CDR2 SFDVKD. CDR3 region: CATQGGEQETQYF. The CDR3 bases are TGTGCCACCCAAGGGGGGGAACAAGAGACCCAGTACTTC.

V gene TRBV5-1 combines with J gene TRBJ1-4; 10 nucleotides match TRBD1. CDR3 length: 16 amino acids. V was pared by 0 bases and J by 7 bases, with 6 bases of the junction left unmatched. CDR1 and CDR2 (germline): SGHRS, YFSETQ. Here the CDR3 reads CASSLVGQGDSEKLFF. The CDR3 coding sequence is TGCGCCAGCAGCTTGGTAGGACAGGGGGACTCTGAAAAACTGTTTTTT.

This clone was observed a handful of times. V gene TRBV5-1 combines with J gene TRBJ1-1, with D perhaps matching TRBD1 (5 bases). The CDR3 consists of 14 residues. V lost 4 bases, J lost 3 bases, and 13 bases lay in between. CDR1 is SGHRS and CDR2 is YFSETQ in the germline V gene. The CDR3: CASSPPGGYTEAFF. The CDR3 nucleotides read TGCGCCAGCAGCCCCCCCGGGGGATACACTGAAGCTTTCTTT. The whole variable domain, remainder taken from reference TRBV5-1 and TRBJ1-1, is KAGVTQTPRYLIKTRGQQVTLSCSPISGHRSVSWYQQTPGQGLQFLFEYFSETQRNKGNFPGRFSGRQFSNSRSEMNVSTLELGDSALYLCASSPPGGYTEAFFGQGTRLTVV.

The chain employs TRBV7-6 and TRBJ2-1, with TRBD1 identical over 9 bases. Trimming removed 5 bases from V and 0 bases from J; junction bases left unmatched: 17. This CDR3 is 20 amino acids long. The germline CDR1 and CDR2 sequences are SGHVS and FNYEAQ. The CDR3 protein is CASSPQGQGYTRSSYNEQFF. CDR3 in DNA: TGTGCCAGCAGCCCACAGGGACAGGGATACACTAGGAGCTCCTACAATGAGCAGTTCTTC. The whole variable domain, filled in from reference TRBV7-6 and TRBJ2-1, reads GAGVSQSPRYKVTKRGQDVALRCDPISGHVSLYWYRQALGQGPEFLTYFNYEAQQDKSGLPNDRFSAERPEGSISTLTIQRTEQRDSAMYRCASSPQGQGYTRSSYNEQFFGPGTRLTVL.

The chain has TRBV7-2 and TRBJ2-3, with 7 bases matching TRBD1. J gave up 5 bases and V 2 bases, and 13 bases lay outside the gene matches. This CDR3 spans 17 amino acids. Germline V gene data show CDR1 as SGHTA and CDR2 as FQGNSA. CDR3 loop: CASSLFGLGQRQDTQYF. DNA for the CDR3: TGTGCCAGCAGCTTATTTGGACTGGGACAGCGTCAAGATACGCAGTATTTT.

This chain links TRBV24-1 with TRBJ2-1; D may be TRBD1 (5 bases). The length of the CDR3 is 16 residues. V was clipped by 0 bases and J by 7 bases, with 15 bases between them. Germline loops: CDR1 KGHDR, CDR2 SFDVKD. The CDR3 reads CATSDLGRGQGNEQFF. In DNA form, the CDR3 reads TGTGCCACCAGTGATTTGGGTAGGGGTCAAGGGAATGAGCAGTTCTTC.

V is TRBV7-2 and J is TRBJ2-1, with 11 bases fitting TRBD1. The germline CDR1 and CDR2 sequences are SGHTA and FQGNSA. Germline trimming cut 3 bases from V and 4 bases from J; bases unmatched to any gene: 2. The CDR3 consists of 15 residues. The CDR3 region is CASSFGTGGYNEQFF. Here the CDR3 DNA reads TGTGCCAGCAGCTTCGGGACAGGGGGTTACAATGAGCAGTTCTTC.

CDR3 sequence (DNA): TGTGCCAGCTCACCGGGGACAGTGGCGGAGACCCAGTACTTC. This encodes CASSPGTVAETQYF. This chain uses TRBV18 with TRBJ2-5, with TRBD1 identical over 7 bases. V shed 3 bases and J 5 bases; nucleotides not matched to a gene: 6. Germline V gives CDR1 KGHSH, CDR2 LQKENI. The CDR3 length is 14 residues.

The V gene is TRBV5-8, the J gene TRBJ2-2; 9 positions match TRBD2. The J segment lost 5 bases and the V segment lost 1 base, leaving 3 bases of the junction unmatched. The CDR3 extends over 15 amino acids. Germline CDR1 and CDR2: SGHTS and YDEGEE. The CDR3 bases are TGTGCCAGCAGCTTGACTAGCGGGCGGACCGGGGAGCTGTTTTTT. This codes for CASSLTSGRTGELFF.

This CDR3 reads CASRRGIFNTEAFF. The CDR3 region has the DNA TGTGCCAGCAGGCGGGGCATCTTTAACACTGAAGCTTTCTTT. V gene TRBV5-8 combines with J gene TRBJ1-1; D is possibly TRBD1 (5 bases). V was trimmed by 5 bases and J by 2 bases, leaving 13 bases between them. The CDR3 loop spans 14 amino acids. CDR1 is SGHTS and CDR2 is YDEGEE in the germline V gene.

The genes are TRBV5-1 and TRBJ1-1; D not certain. The CDR3 covers 14 residues. CDR1 and CDR2 from the germline V gene are SGHRS and YFSETQ. V lost 2 bases and J 1 base, leaving 9 bases between the germline ends. The CDR3 DNA is TGCGCCAGCAGCTTTTTCAGCGAGAACACTGAAGCTTTCTTT. Protein: CASSFFSENTEAFF.

In this sample, this clone turned up a few times. The rearrangement uses TRBV28 and TRBJ1-5; no clear D gene. The CDR3 contains 14 residues. Germline lookup yields CDR1 MDHEN and CDR2 SYDVKM. Trimming shortened V by 2 bases and J by 0 bases, and 5 bases separated the two germline ends. CDR3 sequence (DNA): TGTGCCAGCAGTTTAATCAATAGCAATCAGCCCCAGCATTTT. It translates to CASSLINSNQPQHF.

The chain links TRBV3-1 (or the pseudogene TRBV3-2) to TRBJ2-1, with 9 bases that match TRBD2. The CDR3 spans 15 residues. Trimming at V came to 1 base and at J to 7 bases, leaving 5 bases not matched to a gene. The germline V gene has CDR1 LGHDT and CDR2 YNNKEL (reference sequence). The CDR3 loop reads CASSQGPSGKNEQFF. CDR3 DNA: TGTGCCAGCAGCCAAGGGCCTAGCGGGAAGAATGAGCAGTTCTTC.

Regarding this clone: Other DNA sequences of this sample code for an identical CDR3. V usage is TRBV5-1 and J usage is TRBJ2-3, with TRBD2 matching 7 bases. V gave up 4 bases and J gave up 5 bases; unmatched junction bases: 7. This CDR3 comprises 14 residues. Germline V CDR1 and CDR2: SGHRS, YFSETQ. CDR3 sequence (DNA): TGCGCCAGCAGCCTTCGGACTAGTATAGATACGCAGTATTTT. It is translated as CASSLRTSIDTQYF.

The rearrangement uses TRBV11-3 and TRBJ1-1; 7 positions agree with TRBD1. Per germline, CDR1 SGHNT and CDR2 YENEEA. The CDR3 has 17 residues. The ends lost 4 bases at V and 2 bases at J; junction bases unmatched: 13. CDR3 coding DNA: TGTGCCAGCAGCTCACGCCAACAGGGGCCCAGTAACACTGAAGCTTTCTTT. Residues: CASSSRQQGPSNTEAFF.

The chain recombines TRBV7-2 with TRBJ1-1; D perhaps matches TRBD1 (6 bases). CDR1 and CDR2 (germline): SGHTA, FQGNSA. The CDR3 spans 13 residues. V was trimmed by 5 bases and J by 5 bases, leaving 12 bases between them. The CDR3 region has the DNA TGTGCCAGCAGCATTACAGGGAAAACTGAAGCTTTCTTT. Translating it yields CASSITGKTEAFF.

The CDR3 DNA reads TGTGCCAGCAGCCCCAAGCGGGACTCCTACAATGAGCAGTTCTTC. Translated: CASSPKRDSYNEQFF. The chain carries TRBV7-7 and TRBJ2-1; 7 nucleotides match TRBD2. The CDR3 runs to 15 residues. The J segment lost 0 bases and the V segment lost 5 bases, leaving 4 bases of the junction unmatched. CDR1 is SSHAT and CDR2 is FNYEAQ in the germline V gene (reference sequence).

This chain uses TRBV6-5 with TRBJ1-2; 11 nucleotides agree with TRBD1. The CDR3 has 14 amino acids. The junction had 6 bases not matched to a gene; V was cut back by 3 bases and J by 9 bases. Germline CDR1 and CDR2: MNHEY and SVGAGI. For the CDR3, the DNA is TGTGCCAGCAGTTATACCGGACAGGGGGCAAGCTACACCTTC. Its translation is CASSYTGQGASYTF.

The chain recombines TRBV3-1 (or the pseudogene TRBV3-2) with TRBJ2-1; the match to TRBD2 covers 11 bases. There are 16 residues in the CDR3. CDR1 and CDR2 (germline): LGHDT, YNNKEL (reference sequence). V shed 3 bases, J shed 8 bases, and the junction held 9 bases outside the gene matches. In DNA form, the CDR3 reads TGTGCCAGCAGCCACAAACTAGCGGGAGCATACGATGAGCAGTTCTTC. Translating gives CASSHKLAGAYDEQFF.

This chain connects TRBV7-9 to TRBJ2-6; the D is unclear. V lost 3 bases and J lost 2, with 8 bases in between. This CDR3 region has 15 residues. CDR1 is SEHNR, CDR2 FQNEAQ, per germline (reference sequence). The CDR3 protein is CASSLTSAGANVLTF. As DNA, the CDR3 is TGTGCCAGCAGCTTGACATCGGCTGGGGCCAACGTCCTGACTTTC.

This chain links TRBV28 with TRBJ2-5; 7 bases fit TRBD2. V gave up 5 bases and J gave up 5 bases; unmatched junction bases: 14. This CDR3 is built from 16 residues. Looked up from germline, CDR1 is MDHEN and CDR2 is SYDVKM. The CDR3 protein is CASSPSGAGISETQYF. Here the CDR3 DNA reads TGTGCCAGCAGTCCCTCGGGAGCGGGAATTTCGGAGACCCAGTACTTC. Based on the CDR3 plus reference TRBV28 and TRBJ2-5, the full variable domain is DVKVTQSSRYLVKRTGEKVFLECVQDMDHENMFWYRQDPGLGLRLIYFSYDVKMKEKGDIPEGYSVSREKKERFSLILESASTNQTSMYLCASSPSGAGISETQYFGPGTRLLVL.

CDR3 protein: CASSDTGLAGLRVDTQYF. The CDR3 nucleotides are TGTGCCAGCAGTGATACGGGACTAGCGGGGTTGCGAGTAGATACGCAGTATTTT. The chain recombines TRBV2 with TRBJ2-3, with TRBD2 identical over 13 bases. From germline, CDR1 is SNHLY and CDR2 FYNNEI. The CDR3 loop spans 18 amino acids. J gave up 5 bases and V 3 bases, and 11 bases lay outside the gene matches.

The rearrangement joins TRBV5-5 to TRBJ1-2, with D perhaps matching TRBD1 (6 bases). CDR1 and CDR2 from the germline V gene are SGHKS and YYEKEE (reference sequence). This CDR3 has 16 amino acids. The ends were cut back, 3 bases at V and 6 bases at J, with 21 bases in the middle. For the CDR3, the DNA is TGTGCCAGCAGCTGGAGACAGGCGGTCGGGCTGGATGGCTACACCTTC. Protein: CASSWRQAVGLDGYTF.

V usage is TRBV28 and J usage is TRBJ1-5; weak D call: TRBD1 (6 bases). V was shortened by 6 bases and J by 0 bases, with 15 bases between the two germline ends. The germline gives CDR1 MDHEN, CDR2 SYDVKM. CDR3 size: 16 residues. The CDR3 spells CASSLGQYYSNQPQHF. The DNA of the CDR3 is TGTGCCAGCAGCCTAGGACAGTACTATAGCAATCAGCCCCAGCATTTT.

The CDR3 protein is CATSNPSGRATDTQYF. The CDR3 DNA reads as TGTGCCACCAGCAACCCGAGCGGGAGGGCAACAGATACGCAGTATTTT. The V and J genes are TRBV15 and TRBJ2-3, with 10 bases matching TRBD2. The V segment lost 4 bases and the J segment 3 bases; nucleotides outside the gene matches: 7. This CDR3 spans 16 amino acids. Looked up from germline, CDR1 is LNHNV and CDR2 is YYDKDF (reference sequence).

The chain recombines TRBV24-1 with TRBJ2-2; 8 nucleotides align to TRBD1. With V trimmed by 3 bases and J by 6 bases, 11 bases remained unmatched. Looked up from germline, CDR1 is KGHDR and CDR2 is SFDVKD. This CDR3 comprises 17 residues. CDR3: CATSDPRQGSVAGELFF. CDR3 nucleotide sequence: TGTGCCACCAGTGATCCTCGACAGGGGTCGGTCGCCGGGGAGCTGTTTTTT.